This T cell receptor beta chain was captured in a study of technical replicates of blood from a handful of donors. The table came from immunoSEQ multiplex PCR; TCRdb's copy has only in-frame clones and leaves some out. Of tens of thousands of clones listed, around nine tenths were seen once; the top ten hold 0.25%. The CDR3 totals 16 residues. The V and J ends lost 3 bases and 5 bases, in that order; junction bases with no gene match: 7. Germline V gene sequence: CDR1 MDHEN, CDR2 SYDVKM. The specimen sequenced was T cells isolated from PBMCs. The rearrangement links TRBV28 to TRBJ2-1; TRBD2 matches at 10 bases. This TCR derives from a human donor in good health. CDR3: CASSLVIAGGDNEQFF. The CDR3 DNA is TGTGCCAGCAGTTTGGTAATAGCGGGAGGCGACAATGAGCAGTTCTTC.